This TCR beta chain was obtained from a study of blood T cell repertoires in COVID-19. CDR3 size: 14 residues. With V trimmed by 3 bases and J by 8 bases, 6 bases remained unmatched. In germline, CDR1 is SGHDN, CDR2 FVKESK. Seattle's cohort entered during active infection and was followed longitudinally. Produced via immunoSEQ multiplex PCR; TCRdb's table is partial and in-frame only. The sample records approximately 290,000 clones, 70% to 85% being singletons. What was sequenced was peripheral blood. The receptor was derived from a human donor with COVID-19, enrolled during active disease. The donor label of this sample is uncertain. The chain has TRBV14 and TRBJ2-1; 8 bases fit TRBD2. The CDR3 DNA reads TGTGCCAGCAGCCAGGGACTAGTTTACTATGAGCAGTTCTTC. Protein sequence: CASSQGLVYYEQFF.